The rows below give T cell receptor beta chains drawn from one sample of a study of tumour-infiltrating T cells in Burkitt lymphoma. The repertoire was sequenced with immunoSEQ multiplex PCR; TCRdb's copy has only in-frame clones and lacks some. The sample holds about 15,000 clones, 75% seen once. Specimen: tumor tissue. The source of these receptors is a human donor with diffuse large B-cell lymphoma. The CDR3 runs from the conserved cysteine through the conserved F or W. The D gene is left open where the match is weak. Only part of the rows carry a size: once, few, many, or a class if the clone is expanded.

>NA|TRBJ2-2|TRBV27|NA
CASGTDRDLNTGELFF
TGTGCCAGCGGCACCGACAGAGATCTAAACACCGGGGAGCTGTTTTTT
>TRBD2|TRBJ2-1|TRBV5-1|NA
CASSLGLLAGEAHEQFF
TGCGCCAGCAGCTTGGGGCTACTAGCGGGAGAAGCCCATGAGCAGTTCTTC
>NA|TRBJ2-6|TRBV10-3|few
CAISEPFSSGANVLTF
TGTGCCATCAGTGAGCCTTTTAGCTCTGGGGCCAACGTCCTGACTTTC
>NA|TRBJ1-3|TRBV25-1|NA
CASSEWSGSGGNTIYF
TGTGCCAGCAGTGAATGGTCGGGGAGCGGTGGAAACACCATATATTTT
>NA|TRBJ2-7|TRBV5-8|NA
CASSDTGIVQYF
TGTGCCAGCAGCGATACAGGGATAGTGCAGTACTTC
>NA|TRBJ1-5|TRBV2|NA
CASEGGRYSNQPQHF
TGTGCCAGCGAGGGGGGCCGTTATAGCAATCAGCCCCAGCATTTT
>NA|TRBJ2-2|TRBV29-1|NA
CSVRTPGELFF
TGCAGCGTCCGGACCCCCGGGGAGCTGTTTTTT
>TRBD2|TRBJ2-3|TRBV7-9|medium-sized
CASSLADWLAENTDTQYF
TGTGCCAGCAGCTTAGCGGACTGGCTAGCGGAGAACACAGATACGCAGTATTTT
>NA|TRBJ1-5|TRBV4-1|once
CASSQGGSWQPQHF
TGCGCCAGCAGCCAAGGGGGCAGCTGGCAGCCCCAGCATTTT
>TRBD1|TRBJ1-5|TRBV4-1|medium-sized
CASSRVQGADQPQHF
TGCGCCAGCAGCCGCGTACAGGGGGCGGATCAGCCCCAGCATTTT
>NA|TRBJ1-1|TRBV18|NA
CASSQGVDTEAFF
TGTGCCAGCTCACAGGGGGTAGACACTGAAGCTTTCTTT
>NA|TRBJ1-1|TRBV19|NA
CASSMGGAWTEAFF
TGTGCCAGTAGTATGGGGGGCGCATGGACTGAAGCTTTCTTT
>NA|TRBJ1-4|TRBV18|NA
CASSRDRSEKLFF
TGTGCCAGCTCACGAGACAGGTCCGAAAAACTGTTTTTT
>TRBD1|TRBJ1-2|TRBV4-2|NA
CASSVTGQVIYGYTF
TGTGCCAGCAGCGTGACAGGGCAGGTGATCTACGGCTACACCTTC
>NA|TRBJ2-3|TRBV27|NA
CASSTMDPGLADTQYF
TGTGCCAGCAGTACTATGGACCCAGGGCTCGCAGATACGCAGTATTTT
>NA|TRBJ1-1|TRBV19|NA
CASSMTGHPNTEAFF
TGTGCCAGTAGTATGACGGGACACCCGAACACTGAAGCTTTCTTT
>NA|TRBJ1-1|TRBV4-2|NA
CASSHPPGDIGTEAFF
TGTGCCAGCAGCCACCCCCCAGGGGACATCGGGACTGAAGCTTTCTTT
>TRBD2|TRBJ2-1|TRBV11-3|NA
CASSQTLAGGNEQFF
TGTGCCAGCAGCCAAACGTTAGCGGGAGGGAATGAGCAGTTCTTC
>NA|TRBJ1-2|TRBV11-2|NA
CASSLDLQVANYGYTF
TGTGCCAGCAGCTTAGATCTCCAGGTAGCTAACTATGGCTACACCTTC
>TRBD2|TRBJ2-3|TRBV27|NA
CASSFLGLAGRNTDTQYF
TGTGCCAGCAGTTTCCTCGGACTAGCGGGACGGAACACAGATACGCAGTATTTT
>NA|TRBJ2-2|TRBV14|few
CASSQAITGELFF
TGTGCCAGCAGCCAAGCTATCACCGGGGAGCTGTTTTTT
>NA|TRBJ1-1|TRBV6-1|NA
CASSGAIYTEAFF
TGTGCCAGCAGTGGAGCGATTTACACTGAAGCTTTCTTT
>NA|TRBJ1-2|TRBV5-1|NA
CASSLEVYYGYTF
TGCGCCAGCAGCTTGGAGGTTTATTATGGCTACACCTTC
>NA|TRBJ2-1|TRBV19|NA
CASSPTAGPHNEQFF
TGTGCCAGTAGCCCTACTGCGGGTCCTCACAATGAGCAGTTCTTC
>NA|TRBJ1-1|TRBV10-3|NA
CAIRPRDLPQAFF
TGTGCCATCAGACCCCGGGACCTTCCTCAAGCTTTCTTT
>NA|TRBJ1-2|TRBV11-2|NA
CASSLIDGDGYTF
TGTGCCAGCAGCCTCATCGACGGGGATGGCTACACCTTC
>TRBD1|TRBJ2-1|TRBV28|few
CASSLRDRGYNEQFF
TGTGCCAGCAGTTTACGGGACAGGGGGTACAATGAGCAGTTCTTC
>NA|TRBJ1-1|TRBV25-1|NA
CASTKKGYTEAFF
TGTGCCAGCACTAAAAAAGGGTACACTGAAGCTTTCTTT
>NA|TRBJ1-1|TRBV2|NA
CASRITVNTEAFF
TGTGCCAGCAGAATAACAGTGAACACTGAAGCTTTCTTT
>NA|TRBJ2-1|TRBV18|medium-sized
CASSLDSYNEQFF
TGTGCCAGCTCCCTGGACTCCTACAATGAGCAGTTCTTC
>NA|TRBJ1-2|TRBV4-1|NA
CASSQTPTDGYTF
TGCGCCAGCAGCCAAACTCCGACGGATGGCTACACCTTC
>TRBD1|TRBJ1-2|TRBV2|few
CASRVDRGHLANYGYTF
TGTGCCAGCAGAGTAGACAGGGGGCATTTAGCTAACTATGGCTACACCTTC
>TRBD2|TRBJ2-1|TRBV5-1|NA
CASSFEREYEQFF
TGCGCCAGCAGCTTTGAGCGGGAGTACGAGCAGTTCTTC
>TRBD2|TRBJ2-3|TRBV18|NA
CASSLRLAGVDTQYF
TGTGCCAGCTCACTGCGACTAGCGGGAGTAGATACGCAGTATTTT
>TRBD1|TRBJ1-1|TRBV18|NA
CASSRQGGTEAFF
TGTGCCAGCTCCCGACAGGGGGGGACTGAAGCTTTCTTT
>NA|TRBJ2-3|TRBV7-9|few
CASSLSTRGTDTQYF
TGTGCCAGCAGCTTATCTACCCGAGGCACAGATACGCAGTATTTT
>TRBD2|TRBJ2-1|TRBV27|NA
CASSLLGGSYNEQFF
TGTGCCAGCAGTTTGTTGGGGGGGTCCTACAATGAGCAGTTCTTC
>NA|TRBJ1-1|TRBV11-2|NA
CASGGRRNTEAFF
TGTGCCAGCGGGGGACGTCGAAACACTGAAGCTTTCTTT
>NA|TRBJ2-1|TRBV7-8|once
CASSLLYVKGATDYNEQFF
TGTGCCAGCAGCTTATTGTACGTTAAAGGGGCCACCGACTACAATGAGCAGTTCTTC
>NA|TRBJ2-2|TRBV7-9|NA
CASSSDGAATGELFF
TGTGCCAGCAGTTCGGACGGGGCGGCCACCGGGGAGCTGTTTTTT
>NA|TRBJ1-1|TRBV10-3|NA
CAISDRTEAFF
TGTGCCATCAGCGACAGGACTGAAGCTTTCTTT
>NA|TRBJ2-3|TRBV29-1|once
CSVVEAPLRGTDTQYF
TGCAGCGTTGTCGAGGCCCCACTTAGGGGCACAGATACGCAGTATTTT
>NA|TRBJ2-1|TRBV5-1|NA
CASSLMAVPPQFF
TGCGCCAGCAGCTTGATGGCGGTCCCCCCACAGTTCTTC
>NA|TRBJ2-7|TRBV5-1|medium-sized
CASSLELEDSYEQYF
TGCGCCAGCAGCTTGGAGCTGGAGGACTCCTACGAGCAGTACTTC
>NA|TRBJ2-5|TRBV7-2|NA
CASSLRDSDQETQYF
TGTGCCAGCAGCTTGCGGGACAGCGACCAAGAGACCCAGTACTTC
>NA|TRBJ2-2|TRBV7-2|few
CASSQPYSGINTGELFF
TGTGCCAGCAGCCAACCCTATAGCGGCATTAACACCGGGGAGCTGTTTTTT
>TRBD1|TRBJ1-5|TRBV7-9|few
CASSPTGTGGPLSNQPQHF
TGTGCCAGCAGCCCAACAGGGACAGGGGGCCCTTTGAGCAATCAGCCCCAGCATTTT